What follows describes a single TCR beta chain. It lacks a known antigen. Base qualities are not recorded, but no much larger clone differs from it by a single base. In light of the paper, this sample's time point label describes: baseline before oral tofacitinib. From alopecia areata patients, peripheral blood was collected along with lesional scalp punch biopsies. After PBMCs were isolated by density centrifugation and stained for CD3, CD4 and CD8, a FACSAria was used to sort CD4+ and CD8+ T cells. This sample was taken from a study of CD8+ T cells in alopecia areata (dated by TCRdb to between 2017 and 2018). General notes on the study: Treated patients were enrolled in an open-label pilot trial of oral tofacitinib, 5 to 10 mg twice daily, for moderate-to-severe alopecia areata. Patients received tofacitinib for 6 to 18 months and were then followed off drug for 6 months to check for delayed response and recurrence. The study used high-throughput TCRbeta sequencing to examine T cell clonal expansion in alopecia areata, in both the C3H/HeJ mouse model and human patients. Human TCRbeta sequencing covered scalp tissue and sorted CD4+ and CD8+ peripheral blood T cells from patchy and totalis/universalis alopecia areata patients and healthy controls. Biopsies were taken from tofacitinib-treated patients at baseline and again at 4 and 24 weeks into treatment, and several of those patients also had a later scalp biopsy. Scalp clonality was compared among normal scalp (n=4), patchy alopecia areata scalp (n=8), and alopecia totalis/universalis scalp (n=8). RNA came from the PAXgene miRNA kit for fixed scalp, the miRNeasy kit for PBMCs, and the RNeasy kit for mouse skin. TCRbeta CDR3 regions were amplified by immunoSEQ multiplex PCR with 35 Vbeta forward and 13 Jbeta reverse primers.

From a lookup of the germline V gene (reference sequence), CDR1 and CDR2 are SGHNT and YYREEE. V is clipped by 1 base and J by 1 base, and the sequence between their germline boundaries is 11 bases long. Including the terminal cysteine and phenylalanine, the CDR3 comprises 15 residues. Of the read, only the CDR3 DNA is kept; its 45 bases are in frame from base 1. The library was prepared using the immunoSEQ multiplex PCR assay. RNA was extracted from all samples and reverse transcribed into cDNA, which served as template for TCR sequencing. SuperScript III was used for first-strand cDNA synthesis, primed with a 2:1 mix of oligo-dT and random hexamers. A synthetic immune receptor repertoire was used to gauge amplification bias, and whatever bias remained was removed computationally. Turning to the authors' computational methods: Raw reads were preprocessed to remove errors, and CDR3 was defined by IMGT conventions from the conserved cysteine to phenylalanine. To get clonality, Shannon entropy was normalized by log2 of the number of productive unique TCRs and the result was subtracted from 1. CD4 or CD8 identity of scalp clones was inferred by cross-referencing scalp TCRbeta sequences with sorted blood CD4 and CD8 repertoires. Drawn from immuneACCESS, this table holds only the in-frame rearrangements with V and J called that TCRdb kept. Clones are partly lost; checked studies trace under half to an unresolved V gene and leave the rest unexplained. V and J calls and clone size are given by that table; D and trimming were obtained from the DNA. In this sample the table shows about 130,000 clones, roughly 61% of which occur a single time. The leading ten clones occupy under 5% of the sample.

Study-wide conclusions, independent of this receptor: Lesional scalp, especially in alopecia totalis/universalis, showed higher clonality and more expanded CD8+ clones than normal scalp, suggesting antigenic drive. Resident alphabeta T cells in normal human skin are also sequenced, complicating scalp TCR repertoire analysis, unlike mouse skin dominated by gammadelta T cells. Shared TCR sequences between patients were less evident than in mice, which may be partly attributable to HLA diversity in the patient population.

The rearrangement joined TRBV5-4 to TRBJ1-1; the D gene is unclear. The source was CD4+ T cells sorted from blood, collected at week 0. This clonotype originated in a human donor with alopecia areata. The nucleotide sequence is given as TGTGCCAGCAGCTTGAGAATCCTCGGGAACACTGAAGCTTTCTTT. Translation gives CASSLRILGNTEAFF.